The next 16 T cell receptor delta chains were all read from a single sample in a study of gamma-delta chains in newborns, infants, children. TCRdb made new clone calls on the reads using CATT. This sample has around 5,000 delta-chain clones, with 5% found just once. Sequencing used blood. These receptors all stem from a child who was a newborn, infant or young child, either healthy, febrile or measles-vaccinated (not recorded which).

This clone was detected only a few times. One end of the junction varies from germline; a read error may be responsible. Other DNA sequences in the sample encode the same CDR3. V is TRDV2 and J is TRDJ1; the match to TRDD3 covers 8 bases. The J gene, left out of TCRdb, was set here by checking the DNA against germline. Germline-derived CDR1 and CDR2 are GEAIGNYY and EKD. The CDR3 length is 14 residues. CDR3 bases: TGTGCCGGTGACAGACTGGGGGACACCGATAAACTCATCTTT. It codes for CAGDRLGDTDKLIF.

By sample share, this clone is medium-sized. The chain joins TRAV29/DV5 to TRDJ1; 10 bases match TRDD3. CDR1 is NSMFDY, CDR2 ISSIKDK, per germline. This CDR3 comprises 16 residues. Trimming cost V 0 bases and J 2 bases; bases outside gene matches: 7. The CDR3 bases are TGTGCAGCAAGCGCGGGAAAACTGGGGGATACCGATAAACTCATCTTT. Protein sequence: CAASAGKLGDTDKLIF.

The chain employs TRDV2 and TRDJ3; TRDD3 agrees at 12 bases. The CDR3 runs to 18 residues. The germline V gene encodes CDR1 GEAIGNYY and CDR2 EKD. Unmatched junction bases numbered 4, after V lost 3 bases and J lost 2 bases. For the CDR3, the DNA is TGTGCCTGTGACGGACTGGGGGATACCACCTGGGACACCCGACAGATGTTTTTC. Translated: CACDGLGDTTWDTRQMFF.

This clone came up a few times. This chain connects TRDV1 to TRDJ3; D perhaps matches TRDD3 (6 bases). V lost 5 bases and J lost 0, with 17 bases in between. The V gene's germline CDR1 is TSWWSYY and CDR2 QGS. CDR3 length: 19 residues. The CDR3 loop reads CALGPRIPSSSWDTRQMFF. The CDR3 DNA follows: TGTGCTCTTGGGCCCCGGATACCCTCAAGCTCCTGGGACACCCGACAGATGTTTTTC.

This clone appeared a few times. CDR3 nucleotides: TGTGCCTGTGATAGGATACGGGCCGATAAACTCATCTTT. Its protein product is CACDRIRADKLIF. The chain joins TRDV2 to TRDJ1; 7 bases align to TRDD3. The junction had 4 bases not matched to a gene; V was cut back by 4 bases and J by 3 bases. This CDR3 comprises 13 residues. Germline lookup yields CDR1 GEAIGNYY and CDR2 EKD.

This clone has just a few counts. The rearrangement joins TRDV1 to TRDJ1, with D unclear. This CDR3 contains 17 residues. With 5 bases removed from V and 0 bases from J, the gap between germline ends came to 19 bases. Germline loops: CDR1 TSWWSYY, CDR2 QGS. Here the CDR3 reads CALGPGKGLADTDKLIF. As DNA, the CDR3 is TGTGCTCTTGGGCCCGGGAAGGGGCTCGCTGACACCGATAAACTCATCTTT.

The rearrangement links TRDV2 to TRDJ3; 12 nucleotides line up with TRDD3. CDR3 length: 21 amino acids. The ends lost 0 bases at V and 1 base at J; junction bases unmatched: 9. Germline V gene data show CDR1 as GEAIGNYY and CDR2 as EKD. The CDR3 bases are TGTGCCTGTGACACCGTGGCACTGGGGGATACTCTTTCCTGGGACACCCGACAGATGTTTTTC. Translated: CACDTVALGDTLSWDTRQMFF.

This clone was counted only a few times. This chain links TRDV2 with TRDJ1; D not resolved. In germline, CDR1 is GEAIGNYY, CDR2 EKD. The CDR3 is 15 amino acids. V dropped 0 bases and J dropped 4 bases, with 14 bases sitting between them. The CDR3 DNA reads as TGTGCCTGTGACACCTTGGGTCCAGGGAGCGATAAACTCATCTTT. Translated, it gives CACDTLGPGSDKLIF.

The chain joins TRDV2 to TRDJ1; 7 bases fit TRDD3. TCRdb gives no J gene; it was assigned here by matching the DNA to germline. This CDR3 is 17 amino acids long. Germline V lookup: CDR1 GEAIGNYY, CDR2 EKD. The V segment lost 0 bases and the J segment 6 bases; nucleotides outside the gene matches: 15. The CDR3 spells CACDTGGSGGKKNKLIF. As DNA, the CDR3 is TGTGCCTGTGACACCGGGGGGTCTGGGGGCAAAAAGAATAAACTCATCTTT.

This clone was counted a few times. The rearrangement uses TRDV2 and TRDJ3; TRDD3 matches at 7 bases. Germline V gene lookup returns CDR1 GEAIGNYY and CDR2 EKD. This CDR3 contains 18 residues. J lost 3 bases, V lost 0 bases, and 7 bases had no gene match. The CDR3 DNA follows: TGTGCCTGTGACACCGGAGGATACGCGAACTGGGACACCCGACAGATGTTTTTC. It codes for CACDTGGYANWDTRQMFF.

This clone is judged medium-sized. The sample contains more than one DNA sequence encoding this CDR3. J is TRDJ3 and V is TRDV2; D is uncertain. Germline-derived CDR1 and CDR2 are GEAIGNYY and EKD. The V end was cut by 0 bases, the J end by 0 bases, with 5 bases between. The CDR3 spans 16 residues. CDR3 sequence: CACDTWDSWDTRQMFF. DNA for the CDR3: TGTGCCTGTGACACCTGGGACTCCTGGGACACCCGACAGATGTTTTTC.

Only a few counts were recorded for this clone. One end of the junction fails to match germline, which may point to a read error. In DNA, the CDR3 is TGTGCCTGTGACGCCGTAGGCTGGGGGCTGACAGCACGACTCTTCTTT. It codes for CACDAVGWGLTARLFF. The rearrangement links TRDV2 to TRDJ2; TRDD3 matches at 7 bases. Germline V CDR1 and CDR2: GEAIGNYY, EKD. The CDR3 extends over 16 amino acids.

This clone was seen a handful of times. Other DNA variants within this sample encode the same CDR3. The chain carries TRDV2 and TRDJ3, with 7 bases fitting TRDD3. Germline V CDR1 and CDR2: GEAIGNYY, EKD. The CDR3 is 18 amino acids. V was pared by 1 base and J by 0 bases, with 5 bases of the junction left unmatched. DNA for the CDR3: TGTGCCTGTGACACTGCGGGATACAGCTCCTGGGACACCCGACAGATGTTTTTC. Amino acids: CACDTAGYSSWDTRQMFF.

This clone was detected only a few times. The chain uses TRAV29/DV5 and TRDJ1, with TRDD3 matching 9 bases. The junction had 20 bases not matched to a gene; V was cut back by 5 bases and J by 0 bases. Germline V lookup: CDR1 NSMFDY, CDR2 ISSIKDK. CDR3 length: 19 residues. CDR3 region: CAARGPLRLGDPYTDKLIF. The CDR3 DNA is TGTGCAGCCCGAGGTCCCCTACGTCTGGGGGATCCGTACACCGATAAACTCATCTTT.

This clone was found a few times. The chain employs TRDV1 and TRDJ1, with TRDD3 identical over 7 bases. The length of the CDR3 is 20 residues. Germline CDR1 TSWWSYY, CDR2 QGS. V trimming: 0 bases; J trimming: 0 bases; junction bases outside the gene matches: 16. The CDR3 region is CALGELGARNWGSYTDKLIF. The CDR3 DNA follows: TGTGCTCTTGGGGAACTTGGGGCCAGAAACTGGGGATCGTACACCGATAAACTCATCTTT.

By share of the sample, this clone is large. The same CDR3 arises from other DNA sequences in this sample as well. V is TRDV2 and J is TRDJ3, with 9 nucleotides matching TRDD3. The CDR3 is 17 amino acids. The germline gives CDR1 GEAIGNYY, CDR2 EKD. The V segment lost 2 bases and the J segment 1 base; nucleotides outside the gene matches: 2. The CDR3: CACDNTGGSWDTRQMFF. The CDR3 DNA reads as TGTGCCTGTGACAATACTGGGGGATCCTGGGACACCCGACAGATGTTTTTC.